This TCR beta chain comes out of a study of regulatory T cells in long-lasting Graves disease. Time point indicated: newly diagnosed GD, antithyroid drugs for less than 3 months. There was RNA extracted from PBMCs, and the TCR library was made from it. Graves' disease diagnoses used American Thyroid Association guidelines. This CDR3 is built from 14 residues. Germline V gives CDR1 SGHAT, CDR2 FQNNGV. With iRepertoire HTBI primers and Arm-PCR of CDR3 regions, TCR beta libraries were built. One entry per CDR3 protein, called by TCRdb with MiXCR from the multiplex PCR reads. The data hold about 530,000 distinct CDR3 sequences, with about 16% observed a single time. As for this clonotype: An end of the junction differs from the germline gene, which may be a read error.

This sample was shared with a second study, whose subject was T cells in Graves' hyperthyroidism and ophthalmopathy.

This chain connects TRBV11-2 to TRBJ2-7; D ambiguous. The receptor was derived from a woman aged 35-65 years with Graves disease. Sample: peripheral blood mononuclear cells (PBMCs), taken at new diagnosis, from a patient treated with antithyroid drugs. CDR3 protein: CTSSLLDPSYEQYF. The CDR3 nucleotides are TGTACCAGCAGCTTATTGGACCCCTCCTACGAGCAGTACTTC.